These T cell receptor beta chains were read from a single sample in a study of cytomegalovirus exposure and HLA in healthy donors. The table came from immunoSEQ multiplex PCR; TCRdb's copy has only in-frame clones and leaves some out. The sample carries 70,000 to 100,000 clones, more than 55% recorded once. Material: PBMCs. Receptor source: a woman aged 50 to 60 in good health and CMV-seropositive. Each CDR3 is given with its conserved first and last residue. The D gene is left open where the match is weak. The size of a clone is reported for some rows only, either as once, few or many, or as a class for expanded clones.

v_gene,d_gene,abundance,j_gene,CDR3nt,CDR3aa
TRBV6-5,-,-,TRBJ1-4,TGTGCCAGCAGTCGCTATACAGGCCGTAATGAAAAACTGTTTTTT,CASSRYTGRNEKLFF
TRBV5-4,TRBD1,-,TRBJ1-2,TGTGCCAGCAGTATCGACAGGGACTATGGCTACACCTTC,CASSIDRDYGYTF
TRBV4-1,TRBD1,few,TRBJ2-1,TGCGCCAGCAGCCAAGATACACAGGGGAATTGGATTGAGCAGTTCTTC,CASSQDTQGNWIEQFF
TRBV29-1,-,few,TRBJ1-2,TGCAGCGTTGAAGAGGGCAACTCAGACTATGGCTACACCTTC,CSVEEGNSDYGYTF
TRBV27,TRBD1,few,TRBJ1-2,TGTGCCAGCAGTTTATCCCCCTGGGACAGCTCTAACTATGGCTACACCTTC,CASSLSPWDSSNYGYTF
TRBV28,-,few,TRBJ1-5,TGTGCCAGCAGTCCACTACGAACCTATCAGCCCCAGCATTTT,CASSPLRTYQPQHF
TRBV4-1,TRBD1,-,TRBJ2-7,TGCGCCAGCAGCCAAGAGGGACAGGGGGGCTACGAGCAGTACTTC,CASSQEGQGGYEQYF
TRBV5-4,TRBD1,few,TRBJ1-2,TGTGCCAGCAGTTTTTCAGGGGGCGCGAACTATGGCTACACCTTC,CASSFSGGANYGYTF
TRBV5-1,TRBD1,-,TRBJ1-5,TGCGCCAGCAGCCACAGACAGGGAGAACAGCCCCAGCATTTT,CASSHRQGEQPQHF
TRBV4-1,-,few,TRBJ1-5,TGCGCCAGCAGCCAAGAGGAGGCCTTAAGTCAGCCCCAGCATTTT,CASSQEEALSQPQHF
TRBV5-6,TRBD2,-,TRBJ2-7,TGTGCCAGCAGCTTACTAGCGGGGGGCCTCTCCTACGAGCAGTACTTC,CASSLLAGGLSYEQYF
TRBV25-1,-,-,TRBJ1-1,TGTGCCAGCATCTCCGGGACTAACACTGAAGCTTTCTTT,CASISGTNTEAFF
TRBV7-6,TRBD1,-,TRBJ2-3,TGTGCCAGCAGCTTATTCGGGACAGGTAGCACAGATACGCAGTATTTT,CASSLFGTGSTDTQYF
TRBV6-6,-,-,TRBJ1-5,TGTGCCAGCACTAACGGGGGGATAAGCAATCAGCCCCAGCATTTT,CASTNGGISNQPQHF
TRBV7-8,-,few,TRBJ1-3,TGTGCCAGCAGCTTAGCCCCCGAGGGTCCCTCTGGAAACACCATATATTTT,CASSLAPEGPSGNTIYF
TRBV2,-,-,TRBJ1-4,TGTGCCAGCAGTTACATAAATGAAAAACTGTTTTTT,CASSYINEKLFF
TRBV5-4,-,-,TRBJ1-2,TGTGCCAGCAGCGTCGAAACAGGGCGTGGCTACACCTTC,CASSVETGRGYTF
TRBV19,-,-,TRBJ1-5,TGTGCCAGTACCTATGGGGCAGTTCAGCCCCAGCATTTT,CASTYGAVQPQHF
TRBV18,-,few,TRBJ1-5,TGTGCCAGCTCACCAGAAACGTCCATTGGAGTACATTTT,CASSPETSIGVHF
TRBV7-8,-,few,TRBJ2-4,TGTGCCAGCAGCTTGGGGGGGGGCTACAAAAACATTCAGTACTTC,CASSLGGGYKNIQYF
TRBV13,-,-,TRBJ1-1,TGTGCCAGCAGCCCCTTCGGGGGGCAGGCGGCTGAAGCTTTCTTT,CASSPFGGQAAEAFF
TRBV11-3,-,few,TRBJ2-7,TGTGCCAGCAGCCTCCAAGAGCATTACGAGCAGTACTTC,CASSLQEHYEQYF
TRBV5-1,-,once,TRBJ2-3,TGCGCCAGCAGTCTTCTCACTGGAGATACGCAGTATTTT,CASSLLTGDTQYF
TRBV5-5,-,-,TRBJ1-1,TGTGCCAGCAGCAGGGGACAAACGGAAGCTTTCTTT,CASSRGQTEAFF
TRBV11-2,TRBD1,-,TRBJ2-7,TGTGCCAGCAGCAGCTTAGGGACAGGGGACTACGAGCAGTACTTC,CASSSLGTGDYEQYF
TRBV7-9,-,few,TRBJ1-1,TGTGCCAGCAGCTCCCAGGGGAACACTGAAGCTTTCTTT,CASSSQGNTEAFF
TRBV2,TRBD1,-,TRBJ1-2,TGTGCCAGCAGGACAGGGGCAGTGGACTATGGCTACACCTTC,CASRTGAVDYGYTF